The clone carrying this T cell receptor (beta chain) was counted only a few times. Antigen: not known. Sequencing used cDNA as its template, made by extracting RNA and reverse transcribing it. The data were produced by immunoSEQ multiplex PCR, yet TCRdb's version contains in-frame clones alone and is incomplete. Here the sample spans approximately 190,000 clones, roughly 64% being singletons. Treatment defined: oral pan-JAK inhibitor, 5-10 mg twice daily. V dropped 3 bases and J dropped 6 bases, with 11 bases sitting between them. CDR1 SQVTM and CDR2 ANQGSEA come from the germline V gene. The CDR3 is 12 amino acids. This sample was included in a study of CD8+ T cells in alopecia areata. General study results and limits: A large proportion of expanded lesional clones were detected persisting in scalp and blood during tofacitinib.

Here the sequenced sample was CD4+ T cells sorted from blood, taken at week 24, from a patient treated with tofacitinib. The chain joins TRBV29-1 to TRBJ1-2; D remains ambiguous. The receptor comes from a human donor with alopecia areata. CDR3 protein: CSVDWREHGYTF. As DNA, the CDR3 is TGCAGCGTTGACTGGCGGGAGCATGGCTACACCTTC.